The T cell receptor beta chain described here comes from a study of CD8+ T cells in alopecia areata. Broader study findings: Between patients, shared TCR sequences were less clear than in mice. This was possibly due in part to HLA diversity in the patient population. Scalp repertoires also include resident alphabeta T cells from normal skin. Lesional scalp, notably in alopecia totalis/universalis, had clonality above that of normal scalp.

Germline CDR1 and CDR2: GTSNPN and SVGIG (reference sequence). The CDR3 is 11 amino acids. V was shortened by 4 bases and J by 6 bases, with 6 bases between the two germline ends. Lesional scalp punch biopsies and peripheral blood were collected from alopecia areata patients. Once RNA had been extracted, it was reverse transcribed into cDNA to act as the sequencing template. Generated by immunoSEQ multiplex PCR, the TCRdb table keeps only in-frame clones and is missing some. The sample has about 180,000 clones, 50% to 70% seen once. Remarks on this clone: The antigen is not known.

This sequence originates from a human donor with alopecia areata. This rearrangement joins TRBV30 to TRBJ2-2; D not resolved. The material was CD4+ T cells sorted from blood, obtained at week 0. The CDR3 sequence: CAWTQAGELFF. The CDR3 bases are TGTGCCTGGACGCAGGCCGGGGAGCTGTTTTTT.